What follows are 26 T cell receptor beta chains derived from one specimen sequenced in a study of cytomegalovirus exposure and HLA in healthy donors listed by TCRdb under 2017. Receptor amplification or capture employed the immunoSEQ multiplex PCR assay. In its TCRdb copy, this immuneACCESS table keeps in-frame sequences only and misses some clones. Where compared with another copy, unresolved V genes explain less than half of these, and the others have no known cause. The sample table lists 150,000 to 200,000 clones, 88% of them with a count of one. The leading ten clones occupy 2.5% to 3% of the sample. The sample consisted of PBMCs. The receptors were sampled from a man between 18 and 29 years old in good health and CMV-seronegative.

The chain joins TRBV28 to TRBJ2-1, with 14 bases fitting TRBD2. Germline assignment: CDR1 MDHEN and CDR2 SYDVKM. The CDR3 length is 17 residues. J lost 4 bases, V lost 5 bases, and 7 bases had no gene match. The CDR3, as DNA: TGTGCCAGCAGTAAGGGACTAGCGGGAGTTTCGTACAATGAGCAGTTCTTC. Encoded protein: CASSKGLAGVSYNEQFF.

This chain uses TRBV5-1 with TRBJ2-1; D is perhaps TRBD2 (6 bases). CDR1 SGHRS and CDR2 YFSETQ come from the germline V gene. V gave up 1 base and J gave up 1 base, with 15 bases separating them. This CDR3 has 17 amino acids. CDR3 coding DNA: TGCGCCAGCAGCTTGTCGGGACTGGGCCATTCCTACAATGAGCAGTTCTTC. Residues: CASSLSGLGHSYNEQFF.

The V and J genes are TRBV1 and TRBJ1-5; the table's D call, TRBD1, was not checked against the DNA. TRBV1 is given as a pseudogene. This CDR3 has 20 amino acids. In DNA form, the CDR3 reads TGCACCAGCAGCCAATGGAATCCAACAGGGGTTAAGTGTTGCAATCAGCCCCAGCATTTT. Translation: CTSSQWNPTGVKCCNQPQHF.

The rearrangement uses TRBV5-4 and TRBJ2-3, with 8 positions matching TRBD2. This CDR3 contains 16 residues. Unmatched junction bases numbered 5, after V lost 0 bases and J lost 2 bases. Germline V CDR1 and CDR2: SGHNT, YYREEE (reference sequence). CDR3 bases: TGTGCCAGCAGCTTGGCCTGGCGGGGGGCCACAGATACGCAGTATTTT. This gives the protein CASSLAWRGATDTQYF.

V usage is TRBV27 and J usage is TRBJ2-1, with D tentatively TRBD2 (5 bases). This CDR3 has 14 residues. The V gene's germline CDR1 is MNHEY and CDR2 SMNVEV (reference sequence). The germline V and J ends were trimmed by 3 bases and 4 bases, with 10 bases remaining between them. This chain's CDR3 is CASSFRGDYNEQFF. The CDR3 DNA sequence: TGTGCCAGCAGTTTCCGGGGAGATTACAATGAGCAGTTCTTC.

The chain couples TRBV11-2 to TRBJ1-5; unclear D gene. The CDR3 is made up of 14 amino acids. CDR1 and CDR2 from the germline V gene are SGHAT and FQNNGV. Deletions cut 2 bases from V and 1 base from J, with 6 bases between. CDR3 sequence reads: CASSLSLSNQPQHF. The CDR3 coding sequence is TGTGCCAGCAGCTTATCCCTGAGCAATCAGCCCCAGCATTTT.

Worth noting for this clone: One junction end does not reproduce the germline sequence, and a read error may be involved. The gene calls are TRBV6-5 and TRBJ2-1; TRBD1 matches at 9 bases. The V gene's germline CDR1 is MNHEY and CDR2 SVGAGI. The CDR3 length is 12 residues. In DNA, the CDR3 is TGTGCCAGCAGTTCGGGACAGGGTCTTAGCCTCTTC. This gives the protein CASSSGQGLSLF.

The J gene is TRBJ1-1, the V gene TRBV5-5; no definite D call. The V gene's germline CDR1 is SGHKS and CDR2 YYEKEE (reference sequence). The V and J ends lost 3 bases and 2 bases respectively, with 8 bases between them. The CDR3 covers 13 residues. In DNA form, the CDR3 reads TGTGCCAGCAGCTACACAAGAAACACTGAAGCTTTCTTT. Residues: CASSYTRNTEAFF.

V gene TRBV18 combines with J gene TRBJ1-1; no reliable D call. CDR1 and CDR2 (germline): KGHSH, LQKENI. Trimming removed 2 bases from V and 3 bases from J, with 7 bases in between. The CDR3 is 13 residues long. The CDR3 DNA reads TGTGCCAGCTCACCAGAGAGGGACACTGAAGCTTTCTTT. This translates into CASSPERDTEAFF. The complete variable domain, with remaining parts taken from reference TRBV18 and TRBJ1-1, reads NAGVMQNPRHLVRRRGQEARLRCSPMKGHSHVYWYRQLPEEGLKFMVYLQKENIIDESGMPKERFSAEFPKEGPSILRIQQVVRGDSAAYFCASSPERDTEAFFGQGTRLTVV.

The chain combines TRBV11-3 with TRBJ2-2, with TRBD2 matching 12 bases. Trimming took 4 bases from V and 6 from J; bases not matched to a gene: 9. This CDR3 contains 17 residues. Per the germline V gene, CDR1 is SGHNT and CDR2 is YENEEA. The CDR3 loop is CASSSASGRAGSGELFF. The CDR3 coding sequence is TGTGCCAGCAGCTCAGCTAGCGGGAGGGCCGGGTCCGGGGAGCTGTTTTTT.

This chain joins TRBV4-1 and TRBJ1-2; no clear D. V lost 4 bases and J lost 8, with 17 bases in between. The CDR3 loop spans 14 amino acids. CDR1 and CDR2 from the germline V gene are MGHRA and YSYEKL. The CDR3 region is CASSLPVPPGGYTF. The CDR3 coding sequence is TGCGCCAGCAGCCTCCCCGTGCCCCCCGGGGGCTACACCTTC.

The sample holds a few counts of this clone. The chain combines TRBV19 with TRBJ1-6, with D hard to call. The CDR3 length is 14 residues. CDR1 LNHDA and CDR2 SQIVND come from the germline V gene (reference sequence). The V end was cut by 3 bases, the J end by 3 bases, with 6 bases between. DNA for the CDR3: TGTGCCAGTAGTATCATGAGCTATAATTCACCCCTCCACTTT. Translation gives CASSIMSYNSPLHF.

The CDR3 nucleotides read TGCGCCAGCAGCTCTCTGGGACAGGGGGGTTCTGGGGCCAACGTCCTGACTTTC. Protein product: CASSSLGQGGSGANVLTF. The V and J genes are TRBV5-1 and TRBJ2-6; TRBD1 aligns across 11 bases. CDR3 length: 18 amino acids. Germline trimming cut 3 bases from V and 1 base from J; bases unmatched to any gene: 6. CDR1 and CDR2 (germline): SGHRS, YFSETQ.

The genes are TRBV19 and TRBJ1-1; unclear D gene. Germline loops: CDR1 LNHDA, CDR2 SQIVND (reference sequence). The CDR3 is made up of 11 amino acids. Trimming cost V 5 bases and J 7 bases, with 8 bases left between them. CDR3 DNA sequence: TGTGCCAGTAGTCAGGTTTTTGAAGCTTTCTTT. Amino acids: CASSQVFEAFF.

The chain combines TRBV5-1 with TRBJ1-1, with 8 bases lining up with TRBD1. This CDR3 has 14 amino acids. V lost 5 bases, J lost 6 bases, and 9 bases stayed unmatched. CDR1 SGHRS and CDR2 YFSETQ come from the germline V gene. In DNA form, the CDR3 reads TGCGCCAGCAGGCTCCAGGGGGCAGAGGCTGAAGCTTTCTTT. This codes for CASRLQGAEAEAFF.

The chain combines TRBV15 with TRBJ2-3; tentative D call: TRBD2 (5 bases). Trimming left V 4 bases short and J 0 bases short, with 17 bases between. Germline CDR1 is LNHNV and CDR2 is YYDKDF (reference sequence). The CDR3 is made up of 17 amino acids. DNA for the CDR3: TGTGCCACCAGCAAAGAGGTGGCGGGTACTAGCACAGATACGCAGTATTTT. The encoded protein is CATSKEVAGTSTDTQYF. The complete variable domain, with remaining parts taken from reference TRBV15 and TRBJ2-3, reads DAMVIQNPRYQVTQFGKPVTLSCSQTLNHNVMYWYQQKSSQAPKLLFHYYDKDFNNEADTPDNFQSRRPNTSFCFLDIRSPGLGDTAMYLCATSKEVAGTSTDTQYFGPGTRLTVL.

The chain links TRBV6-6 to TRBJ1-6, with D unclear. Germline CDR1 and CDR2: MNHNY and SVGAGI (reference sequence). Trimming took 0 bases from V and 7 from J, leaving 10 bases between them. CDR3 length: 15 amino acids. This chain's CDR3 is CASSYSNSGNSPLHF. As DNA, the CDR3 is TGTGCCAGCAGTTACTCGAACAGCGGAAATTCACCCCTCCACTTT.

The genes are TRBV2 and TRBJ2-3, with a weak D call TRBD1 (6 bases). The CDR3 spans 16 residues. V lost 8 bases, J lost 2 bases, and 20 bases lay in between. CDR1 is SNHLY and CDR2 is FYNNEI in the germline V gene. The CDR3 nucleotides are TGTGCCAGCGTGGCACAGGGCCATAGATTCACAGATACGCAGTATTTT. Translating it yields CASVAQGHRFTDTQYF.

V and J are TRBV2 and TRBJ2-1, with 10 nucleotides matching TRBD1. The V segment lost 11 bases and the J segment 7 bases; nucleotides outside the gene matches: 5. CDR3 length equals 12 residues. Per germline, CDR1 SNHLY and CDR2 FYNNEI. The chain's CDR3 is CAGSDRGNEQFF. CDR3 DNA: TGTGCCGGCTCGGACAGGGGGAATGAGCAGTTCTTC.

The rearrangement links TRBV27 to TRBJ2-2; no definite D call. The CDR3 runs to 14 residues. The V and J ends lost 3 bases and 6 bases respectively, with 11 bases between them. The germline V gene encodes CDR1 MNHEY and CDR2 SMNVEV (reference sequence). The CDR3 region is CASSFQVGSGELFF. DNA for the CDR3: TGTGCCAGCAGTTTTCAGGTCGGTTCCGGGGAGCTGTTTTTT.

This chain joins TRBV29-1 and TRBJ2-2; 9 bases line up with TRBD1. Germline CDR1 and CDR2: SQVTM and ANQGSEA. There are 14 residues in the CDR3. Trimming removed 3 bases from V and 5 bases from J; junction bases left unmatched: 4. The CDR3 nucleotides are TGCAGCGTTGATAAAGGACAGGGGACCGGGGAGCTGTTTTTT. Translation gives CSVDKGQGTGELFF.

This clone has a single count. In DNA, the CDR3 is TGTGCCAGCAGTTTCGGACAGCTAATAAACTATGGCTACACCTTC. Its translation: CASSFGQLINYGYTF. V gene TRBV28 combines with J gene TRBJ1-2; D might be TRBD1 (6 bases). CDR1 is MDHEN, CDR2 SYDVKM, per germline. CDR3 length: 15 residues. The V and J ends lost 3 bases and 2 bases respectively, with 13 bases between them.

The chain combines TRBV5-1 with TRBJ2-5, with TRBD1 matching over 9 bases. The length of the CDR3 is 14 residues. Germline loops: CDR1 SGHRS, CDR2 YFSETQ. Germline trimming cut 3 bases from V and 4 bases from J; bases unmatched to any gene: 4. Written as DNA, the CDR3 is TGCGCCAGCAGCTACCGGGACAGGGCAGAGACCCAGTACTTC. Protein sequence: CASSYRDRAETQYF.

V usage is TRBV4-1 and J usage is TRBJ2-5; D gene unclear. V dropped 0 bases and J dropped 6 bases, with 14 bases sitting between them. Germline V gene sequence: CDR1 MGHRA, CDR2 YSYEKL. The CDR3 is made up of 15 amino acids. The CDR3 here is CASSQDRGSTKTQYF. DNA of the CDR3: TGCGCCAGCAGCCAAGATCGCGGTTCCACGAAGACCCAGTACTTC.

The chain employs TRBV5-1 and TRBJ2-3; 8 positions agree with TRBD2. The germline V gene has CDR1 SGHRS and CDR2 YFSETQ. This CDR3 comprises 16 residues. The trim removed 0 bases at V and 2 bases at J, leaving 5 bases unmatched. CDR3 DNA sequence: TGCGCCAGCAGCTTGGCCACTAGCGGAGACACAGATACGCAGTATTTT. This codes for CASSLATSGDTDTQYF. The full variable domain, with the rest looked up from reference TRBV5-1 and TRBJ2-3, is KAGVTQTPRYLIKTRGQQVTLSCSPISGHRSVSWYQQTPGQGLQFLFEYFSETQRNKGNFPGRFSGRQFSNSRSEMNVSTLELGDSALYLCASSLATSGDTDTQYFGPGTRLTVL.

This chain uses TRBV4-1 with TRBJ2-2, with unresolved D. Germline V gene data show CDR1 as MGHRA and CDR2 as YSYEKL. The V and J ends lost 0 bases and 4 bases respectively, with 12 bases between them. CDR3 size: 16 residues. The CDR3 sequence: CASSQEVARPTGELFF. CDR3 bases: TGCGCCAGCAGCCAAGAGGTCGCTAGACCCACCGGGGAGCTGTTTTTT.